One and the same sample provided the 27 T cell receptor beta chains below, sequenced in a study of blood T cell dynamics during melanoma immunotherapy. Time point meaning: pre-treatment baseline. The assay was immunoSEQ multiplex PCR, and TCRdb's table has in-frame clones only and misses some. The sample includes approximately 22,000 clones, around 88% of them seen just once. This specimen was blood, taken from a patient treated with checkpoint blockade. Every receptor here comes from a human donor with melanoma.

V is TRBV6-5 and J is TRBJ2-7, with TRBD2 matching over 9 bases. J lost 2 bases, V lost 7 bases, and 9 bases had no gene match. This CDR3 region has 15 residues. Germline loops: CDR1 MNHEY, CDR2 SVGAGI. The CDR3, as DNA: TGTGCCAGCAAGGTACTGGCGGGAGGGGCCTACGAGCAGTACTTC. This gives the protein CASKVLAGGAYEQYF.

The chain carries TRBV28 and TRBJ1-6; the D is unclear. The V end was cut by 3 bases, the J end by 9 bases, with 9 bases between. Germline V gene data show CDR1 as MDHEN and CDR2 as SYDVKM. This CDR3 has 13 amino acids. CDR3 protein: CASSFQLPSPLHF. CDR3 DNA sequence: TGTGCCAGCAGTTTCCAACTTCCTTCACCCCTCCACTTT.

The V call is TRBV7-9, the J call TRBJ2-1, with D perhaps assigned TRBD1 or TRBD2 (5 bases each). Deletions cut 3 bases from V and 6 bases from J, with 6 bases between. Germline loops: CDR1 SEHNR, CDR2 FQNEAQ (reference sequence). This CDR3 comprises 12 residues. CDR3 nucleotides: TGTGCCAGCAGCTTGAGGGGCAATGAGCAGTTCTTC. This codes for CASSLRGNEQFF. Drawing the rest from reference TRBV7-9 and TRBJ2-1, the complete variable domain is DTGVSQNPRHKITKRGQNVTFRCDPISEHNRLYWYRQTLGQGPEFLTYFQNEAQLEKSRLLSDRFSAERPKGSFSTLEIQRTEQGDSAMYLCASSLRGNEQFFGPGTRLTVL.

As DNA, the CDR3 is TGTGCCAGCGACTCTAGCACAGATACGCAGTATTTT. Residues: CASDSSTDTQYF. This rearrangement joins TRBV28 to TRBJ2-3; D is unresolved. V was clipped by 8 bases and J by 0 bases, with 6 bases between them. In germline, CDR1 is MDHEN, CDR2 SYDVKM. This CDR3 region has 12 residues.

This clone was seen once. V is TRBV14 and J is TRBJ2-7; tentative D call: TRBD2 (6 bases). The germline CDR1 and CDR2 sequences are SGHDN and FVKESK. V was clipped by 1 base and J by 1 base, with 11 bases between them. The CDR3 totals 15 residues. The CDR3 DNA follows: TGTGCCAGCAGCCAAGGACTAGGTAGATCCTACGAGCAGTACTTC. Translating gives CASSQGLGRSYEQYF. The full variable domain, completed using reference TRBV14 and TRBJ2-7, is EAGVTQFPSHSVIEKGQTVTLRCDPISGHDNLYWYRRVMGKEIKFLLHFVKESKQDESGMPNNRFLAERTGGTYSTLKVQPAELEDSGVYFCASSQGLGRSYEQYFGPGTRLTVT.

This chain joins TRBV5-1 and TRBJ2-3; D is unclear. Germline V lookup: CDR1 SGHRS, CDR2 YFSETQ. CDR3 length equals 14 residues. V was shortened by 1 base and J by 6 bases, with 12 bases between the two germline ends. DNA for the CDR3: TGCGCCAGCAGCTTGAGTCTGGGTTCCGATACGCAGTATTTT. It encodes CASSLSLGSDTQYF. Based on the CDR3 plus reference TRBV5-1 and TRBJ2-3, the full variable domain is KAGVTQTPRYLIKTRGQQVTLSCSPISGHRSVSWYQQTPGQGLQFLFEYFSETQRNKGNFPGRFSGRQFSNSRSEMNVSTLELGDSALYLCASSLSLGSDTQYFGPGTRLTVL.

This clone has a single count. V gene TRBV6-7 combines with J gene TRBJ1-1; D is undetermined. TRBV6-7 is sorted into the ORF group, with uncertain function. V lost 5 bases to trimming and J lost 1 base, with 11 bases between them. This CDR3 comprises 14 residues. The CDR3 DNA follows: TGTGCCAGCAGTCCTTTAACACAGAACACTGAAGCTTTCTTT. Translation gives CASSPLTQNTEAFF.

This chain uses TRBV4-1 with TRBJ2-5; 7 bases match TRBD1. TRBJ2-7 explains the end of the DNA better; the J call may be wrong. The CDR3 sequence is 13 residues long. The germline V gene has CDR1 MGHRA and CDR2 YSYEKL. CDR3 in amino acids: CASSRDSNYEQYF. CDR3 bases: TGCGCCAGCAGCCGGGACAGTAACTACGAGCAGTACTTC.

The rearrangement joins TRBV9 to TRBJ2-7; 9 bases match TRBD2. The V gene's germline CDR1 is SGDLS and CDR2 YYNGEE. V lost 0 bases, J lost 1 base, and 5 bases stayed unmatched. The CDR3 covers 16 residues. CDR3 region: CASSVGSGRWSYEQYF. In nucleotides, the CDR3 is TGTGCCAGCAGCGTAGGAAGCGGGAGGTGGTCCTACGAGCAGTACTTC.

The chain has TRBV27 and TRBJ2-3, with 7 bases fitting TRBD1. Unmatched junction bases numbered 8, after V lost 6 bases and J lost 2 bases. The length of the CDR3 is 15 residues. Per germline, CDR1 MNHEY and CDR2 SMNVEV (reference sequence). The CDR3: CASSPTGLVTDTQYF. In DNA form, the CDR3 reads TGTGCCAGCAGCCCGACAGGGTTGGTCACAGATACGCAGTATTTT.

The chain joins TRBV28 to TRBJ1-1, with no clear D. Germline V gene lookup returns CDR1 MDHEN and CDR2 SYDVKM. V lost 9 bases and J 0 bases, leaving 11 bases between the germline ends. The CDR3 is 13 amino acids. The CDR3 protein is CASFLGLNTEAFF. DNA for the CDR3: TGTGCCAGTTTCCTTGGGTTGAACACTGAAGCTTTCTTT. Drawing the rest from reference TRBV28 and TRBJ1-1, the complete variable domain is DVKVTQSSRYLVKRTGEKVFLECVQDMDHENMFWYRQDPGLGLRLIYFSYDVKMKEKGDIPEGYSVSREKKERFSLILESASTNQTSMYLCASFLGLNTEAFFGQGTRLTVV.

The chain is built from TRBV13 and TRBJ2-3; a weak D match, TRBD1 (6 bases). Germline V lookup: CDR1 PRHDT, CDR2 FYEKMQ (reference sequence). Trimming shortened V by 6 bases and J by 4 bases, and 17 bases separated the two germline ends. The length of the CDR3 is 15 residues. The CDR3 protein is CASRQNRASADTQYF. The CDR3 coding sequence is TGTGCCAGCAGACAAAACAGGGCATCCGCAGATACGCAGTATTTT.

V usage is TRBV10-3 and J usage is TRBJ2-5; unclear D gene. Matching the DNA end better, TRBJ2-7 makes the J call doubtful. Per the germline V gene, CDR1 is ENHRY and CDR2 is SYGVKD. The CDR3 is made up of 15 amino acids. The CDR3 DNA reads as TGTGCCATCAGTGAGACGGTTGGTGGGGTCGGCGAGCAGTACTTC. Its protein is CAISETVGGVGEQYF.

Concerning this clone: Sequence at one end of the junction differs from germline and may be a read error. V is TRBV7-7 and J is TRBJ1-1; D might be TRBD1 (6 bases). The CDR3 has 13 amino acids. The V gene's germline CDR1 is SSHAT and CDR2 FNYEAQ (reference sequence). In nucleotides, the CDR3 is TGTGCTAGCAGCCACAGGGAGGGCACTGAAGCTTTCTTT. Amino acids: CASSHREGTEAFF.

The V and J genes are TRBV5-4 and TRBJ2-7; D may be TRBD2 (6 bases). Germline V CDR1 and CDR2: SGHNT, YYREEE (reference sequence). The V and J ends lost 6 bases and 3 bases respectively, with 13 bases between them. The CDR3 is made up of 13 amino acids. This chain's CDR3 is CASKAGGDYEQYF. The CDR3 DNA sequence: TGTGCCAGCAAAGCGGGTGGGGACTACGAGCAGTACTTC.

This clone was observed a handful of times. V usage is TRBV2 and J usage is TRBJ2-7; D is possibly TRBD1 (6 bases). Trimming left V 5 bases short and J 7 bases short, with 15 bases between. Germline-derived CDR1 and CDR2 are SNHLY and FYNNEI. The CDR3 runs to 13 residues. CDR3 in DNA: TGTGCCAGCAGTACACAGGGTTCCGGAGAGCAGTACTTC. This translates into CASSTQGSGEQYF.

The chain carries TRBV10-3 and TRBJ2-7, with D perhaps given as TRBD1 or TRBD2 (6 bases each). CDR3 length: 15 residues. V lost 6 bases to trimming and J lost 0 bases, with 15 bases between them. Germline-derived CDR1 and CDR2 are ENHRY and SYGVKD. CDR3 sequence (DNA): TGTGCCATCAGCCCCGGGGGCTTTAGCTCCTACGAGCAGTACTTC. It is translated as CAISPGGFSSYEQYF.

This clone is a singleton in its sample. The chain is built from TRBV19 and TRBJ2-5; D uncertain. Germline assignment: CDR1 LNHDA and CDR2 SQIVND (reference sequence). This CDR3 contains 13 residues. The V end lost 3 bases, the J end lost 5 bases, and 10 bases lay between the germline ends. The CDR3 nucleotides read TGTGCCAGTAGTATTAGTGCGCCGGAGACCCAGTACTTC. It translates to CASSISAPETQYF.

The V and J genes are TRBV5-1 and TRBJ2-1, with 10 bases identical to TRBD2. Looked up from germline, CDR1 is SGHRS and CDR2 is YFSETQ. This CDR3 is built from 15 residues. V lost 0 bases to trimming and J lost 9 bases; unmatched junction nucleotides: 6. CDR3 DNA: TGCGCCAGCAGCTTGGTGGCTAGCGGGAGTAGTGAGCAGTTCTTC. This gives the protein CASSLVASGSSEQFF.

V is TRBV28 and J is TRBJ2-5; 8 bases map to TRBD2. V was pared by 5 bases and J by 7 bases, with 9 bases of the junction left unmatched. This CDR3 has 14 residues. Germline V gene lookup returns CDR1 MDHEN and CDR2 SYDVKM. The CDR3 here is CASSVTSEGGTQYF. The CDR3 DNA reads TGTGCCAGCAGTGTGACTAGCGAGGGGGGGACCCAGTACTTC.

The chain is built from TRBV14 and TRBJ2-7; TRBD2 is a possible D gene (6 bases). V lost 0 bases and J lost 4, with 13 bases in between. The CDR3 is 15 amino acids. In germline, CDR1 is SGHDN, CDR2 FVKESK. CDR3 protein: CASSQDGGIGYEQYF. The CDR3 DNA reads TGTGCCAGCAGCCAAGATGGAGGGATAGGGTACGAGCAGTACTTC.

The chain uses TRBV7-3 and TRBJ2-3; TRBD1 or TRBD2 may be the D gene (5 bases each). The CDR3 has 15 residues. The ends were cut back, 5 bases at V and 1 base at J, with 13 bases in the middle. CDR1 SGHTA and CDR2 FQGTGA come from the germline V gene. The CDR3 DNA is TGTGCCAGCAGCGCTGGGGGACCAGGCACAGATACGCAGTATTTT. Its translation: CASSAGGPGTDTQYF.

This chain links TRBV11-3 with TRBJ2-1; D is uncertain. Looked up from germline, CDR1 is SGHNT and CDR2 is YENEEA. The CDR3 loop spans 12 amino acids. V lost 5 bases and J 5 bases, leaving 7 bases between the germline ends. CDR3 DNA: TGTGCCAGCAGCCAAAACCACAATGAGCAGTTCTTC. Translation gives CASSQNHNEQFF.

The chain recombines TRBV7-2 with TRBJ2-6; D not certain. Trimming removed 4 bases from V and 4 bases from J, with 14 bases in between. The CDR3 extends over 16 amino acids. From germline, CDR1 is SGHTA and CDR2 FQGNSA. Written as DNA, the CDR3 is TGTGCCAGCAGCTCGGACCACCCTGAAGGGGCCAACGTCCTGACTTTC. Translation: CASSSDHPEGANVLTF.

This clone was counted once. The chain joins TRBV9 to TRBJ2-7; a possible D gene is TRBD1 (5 bases). V lost 0 bases, J lost 3 bases, and 10 bases lay in between. The length of the CDR3 is 14 residues. Germline assignment: CDR1 SGDLS and CDR2 YYNGEE. This CDR3 reads CASSVGRAGYEQYF. The CDR3 DNA reads as TGTGCCAGCAGCGTAGGCAGGGCAGGCTACGAGCAGTACTTC.

This clone occurred a few times. In the same sample, other DNA sequences code for this CDR3. CDR3 sequence: CASRWGDTEAFF. In DNA, the CDR3 is TGTGCCAGTAGGTGGGGCGACACTGAAGCTTTCTTT. The chain carries TRBV19 and TRBJ1-1; tentative D call: TRBD1 (5 bases). CDR3 length: 12 residues. V lost 6 bases and J lost 3, with 8 bases in between. Germline lookup yields CDR1 LNHDA and CDR2 SQIVND (reference sequence).

This clone was seen a handful of times. The CDR3 nucleotides are TGTGCCAGTAGTATAGGTCTAGCCGGGGAGCTGTTTTTT. This translates into CASSIGLAGELFF. The V gene is TRBV19, the J gene TRBJ2-2; D not certain. This CDR3 comprises 13 residues. CDR1 LNHDA and CDR2 SQIVND come from the germline V gene (reference sequence). Trimming left V 1 base short and J 6 bases short, with 6 bases between.